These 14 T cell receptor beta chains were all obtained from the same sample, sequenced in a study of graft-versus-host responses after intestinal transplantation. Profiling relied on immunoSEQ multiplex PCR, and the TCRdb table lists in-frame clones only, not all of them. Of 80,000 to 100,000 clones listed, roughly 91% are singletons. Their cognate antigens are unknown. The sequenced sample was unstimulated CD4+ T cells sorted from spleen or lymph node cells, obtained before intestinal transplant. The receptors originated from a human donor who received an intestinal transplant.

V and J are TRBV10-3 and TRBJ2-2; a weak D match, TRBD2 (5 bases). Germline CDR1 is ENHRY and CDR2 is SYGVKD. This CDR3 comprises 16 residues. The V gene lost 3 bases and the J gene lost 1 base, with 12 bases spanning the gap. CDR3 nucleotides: TGTGCCATCAGTGACTTCGGCGGGTTGAACACCGGGGAGCTGTTTTTT. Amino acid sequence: CAISDFGGLNTGELFF.

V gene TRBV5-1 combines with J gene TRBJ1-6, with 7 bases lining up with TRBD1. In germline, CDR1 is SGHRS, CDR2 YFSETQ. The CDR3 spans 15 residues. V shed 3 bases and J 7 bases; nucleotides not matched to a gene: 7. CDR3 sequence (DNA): TGCGCCAGCAGCTCGGGACAGAATAGGAATTCACCCCTCCACTTT. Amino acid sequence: CASSSGQNRNSPLHF.

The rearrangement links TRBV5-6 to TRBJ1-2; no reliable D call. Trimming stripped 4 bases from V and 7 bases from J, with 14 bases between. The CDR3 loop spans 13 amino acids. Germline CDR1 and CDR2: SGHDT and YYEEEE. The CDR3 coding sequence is TGTGCCAGCAGCCCCCGTTTTGAGGGTGGCTACACCTTC. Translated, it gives CASSPRFEGGYTF.

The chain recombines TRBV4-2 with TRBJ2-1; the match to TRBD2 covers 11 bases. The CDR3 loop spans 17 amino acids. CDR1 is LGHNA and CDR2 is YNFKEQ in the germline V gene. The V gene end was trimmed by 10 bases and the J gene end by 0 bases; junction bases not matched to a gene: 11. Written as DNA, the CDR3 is TGTGCCACGAAATTGGTAGCGGGAGGGGACTCCTACAATGAGCAGTTCTTC. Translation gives CATKLVAGGDSYNEQFF.

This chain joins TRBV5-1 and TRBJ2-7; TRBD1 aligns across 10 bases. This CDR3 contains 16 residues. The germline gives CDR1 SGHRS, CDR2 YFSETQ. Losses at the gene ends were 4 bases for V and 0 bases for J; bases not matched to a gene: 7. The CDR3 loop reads CASSAGQGEGSYEQYF. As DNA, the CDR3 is TGCGCCAGCAGCGCTGGACAGGGGGAGGGCTCCTACGAGCAGTACTTC.

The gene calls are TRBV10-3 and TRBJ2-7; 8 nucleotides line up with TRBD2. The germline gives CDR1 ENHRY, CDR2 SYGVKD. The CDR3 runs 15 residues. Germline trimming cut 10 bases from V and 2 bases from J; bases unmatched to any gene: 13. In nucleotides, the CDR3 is TGTGCCACCGCTAGGGGGGCGGGGGGTCCCTACGAGCAGTACTTC. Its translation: CATARGAGGPYEQYF.

CDR3 in amino acids: CASSRDSMIANYGYTF. The CDR3 DNA sequence: TGTGCCAGCAGCCGGGACAGTATGATAGCTAACTATGGCTACACCTTC. The V call is TRBV27, the J call TRBJ1-2; TRBD1 matches at 7 bases. The CDR3 consists of 16 residues. The ends lost 6 bases at V and 0 bases at J; junction bases unmatched: 10. Germline loops: CDR1 MNHEY, CDR2 SMNVEV (reference sequence).

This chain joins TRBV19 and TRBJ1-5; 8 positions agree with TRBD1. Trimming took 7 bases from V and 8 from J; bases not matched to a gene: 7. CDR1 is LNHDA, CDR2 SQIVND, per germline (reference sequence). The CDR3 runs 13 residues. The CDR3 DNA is TGTGCCAGTAAGGGTCAGGGACAGGAGCCCCAGCATTTT. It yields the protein CASKGQGQEPQHF.

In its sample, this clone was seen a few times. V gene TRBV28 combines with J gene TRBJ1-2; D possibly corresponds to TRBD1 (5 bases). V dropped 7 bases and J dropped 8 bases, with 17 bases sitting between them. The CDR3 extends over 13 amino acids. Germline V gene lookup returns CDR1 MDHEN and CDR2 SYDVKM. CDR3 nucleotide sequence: TGTGCCAGCAACCAAAAGGGACTTTGGGGCTACACCTTC. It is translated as CASNQKGLWGYTF.

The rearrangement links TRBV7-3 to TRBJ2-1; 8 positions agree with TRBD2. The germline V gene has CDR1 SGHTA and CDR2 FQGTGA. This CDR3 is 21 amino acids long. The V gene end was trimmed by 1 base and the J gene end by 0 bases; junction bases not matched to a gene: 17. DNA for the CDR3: TGTGCCAGCAGCTTAAAGGGGCCTCTGGGGAGCGGGAGCCTCTCCTACAATGAGCAGTTCTTC. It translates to CASSLKGPLGSGSLSYNEQFF.

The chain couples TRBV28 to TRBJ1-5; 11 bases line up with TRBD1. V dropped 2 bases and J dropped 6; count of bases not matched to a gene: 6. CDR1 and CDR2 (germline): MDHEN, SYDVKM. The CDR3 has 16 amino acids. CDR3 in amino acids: CASSLRTGGAGQPQHF. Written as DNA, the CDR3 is TGTGCCAGCAGTTTAAGGACAGGGGGCGCGGGTCAGCCCCAGCATTTT.

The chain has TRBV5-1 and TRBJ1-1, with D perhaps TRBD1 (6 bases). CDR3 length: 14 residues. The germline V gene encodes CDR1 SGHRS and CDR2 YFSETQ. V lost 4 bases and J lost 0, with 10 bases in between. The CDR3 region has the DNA TGCGCCAGCAGCCCACAGGGAATGAACACTGAAGCTTTCTTT. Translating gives CASSPQGMNTEAFF.

CDR3 sequence (DNA): TGTGCCATCAGCCTTGGACAGGACTACGAGCAGTACTTC. This codes for CAISLGQDYEQYF. This chain joins TRBV10-3 and TRBJ2-7; 7 bases are shared with TRBD1. The ends lost 6 bases at V and 3 bases at J; junction bases unmatched: 5. The CDR3 is 13 residues long. The germline CDR1 and CDR2 sequences are ENHRY and SYGVKD.

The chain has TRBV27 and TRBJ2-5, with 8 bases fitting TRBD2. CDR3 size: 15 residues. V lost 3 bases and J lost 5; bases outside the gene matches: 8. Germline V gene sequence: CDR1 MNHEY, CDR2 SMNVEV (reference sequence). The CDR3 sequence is CASSFFGSGGETQYF. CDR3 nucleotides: TGTGCCAGCAGTTTCTTTGGGTCGGGAGGGGAGACCCAGTACTTC.